The rows below give T cell receptor beta chains drawn from one sample of a study of blood T cell repertoires in COVID-19. Profiled with immunoSEQ multiplex PCR; TCRdb holds only in-frame clones, not every one. In the table there are about 42,000 clones, approximately 90% of which are singletons. Sequencing input: peripheral blood. The origin of the receptors is a woman at least 80 years old in a cohort sampled during active or convalescent COVID-19. The CDR3 runs from the conserved cysteine through the conserved F or W. D genes are given only for firm matches. A row's size may be missing; if present it is once, few, many or a size class.

V: TRBV5-1
J: TRBJ2-3
size: NA
D: NA
DNA: TGCGCCAGCACCCCGACAGCACAAAGCACAGATACGCAGTATTTT
CDR3: CASTPTAQSTDTQYF

V: TRBV11-2
J: TRBJ2-3
size: NA
D: TRBD2
DNA: TGTGCCAGCAGCTTTACATACCAGCGGGAAGAGTATTTT
CDR3: CASSFTYQREEYF

V: TRBV5-1
J: TRBJ2-3
size: NA
D: NA
DNA: TGCGCCAGCAGACATGACGTGTGGGGCACGGATACGCAGTATTTT
CDR3: CASRHDVWGTDTQYF

V: TRBV27
J: TRBJ2-3
size: NA
D: TRBD2
DNA: TGTGCCAGCAGTTCCGCCGGTGCGGGGGAAGATACGCAGTATTTT
CDR3: CASSSAGAGEDTQYF

V: TRBV5-4
J: TRBJ1-2
size: NA
D: NA
DNA: TGTGCCAGCAGCCCCTCCAGTTCCTATGGCTACACCTTC
CDR3: CASSPSSSYGYTF

V: TRBV9
J: TRBJ2-7
size: NA
D: NA
DNA: TGTGCCAGCAGCGTATCTGACACCTCCTACGAGCAGTACTTC
CDR3: CASSVSDTSYEQYF

V: TRBV12-3/TRBV12-4
J: TRBJ1-2
size: few
D: NA
DNA: TGTGCCACGGGTGCCAGGGGCGGCTATGGCTACACCTTC
CDR3: CATGARGGYGYTF

V: TRBV9
J: TRBJ2-1
size: NA
D: NA
DNA: TGTGCCAGCAGCGTAGAAGCGAGACCCTACAATGAGCAGTTCTTC
CDR3: CASSVEARPYNEQFF

V: TRBV6-5
J: TRBJ2-5
size: NA
D: TRBD2
DNA: TGTGCCAGCACCGGTGTGGGGGGGAGCTTGACCCAGTACTTC
CDR3: CASTGVGGSLTQYF

V: TRBV20-1
J: TRBJ1-1
size: NA
D: NA
DNA: TGCAGTGCTAGTTCAGGGGATAGTAGAGCTTTCTTT
CDR3: CSASSGDSRAFF

V: TRBV7-2
J: TRBJ1-5
size: few
D: TRBD1
DNA: TGTGCCAGCAGCCCAGGACAGGGAAGGAATCAGCCCCAGCATTTT
CDR3: CASSPGQGRNQPQHF

V: TRBV27
J: TRBJ2-3
size: NA
D: TRBD2
DNA: TGTGCCAGCAGAGCGGGAAGATGGACAGATACGCAGTATTTT
CDR3: CASRAGRWTDTQYF

V: TRBV19
J: TRBJ2-6
size: NA
D: NA
DNA: TGTGCCAGTAGTATCGGACAGCTCTCTGGGGCCAACGTCCTGACTTTC
CDR3: CASSIGQLSGANVLTF

V: TRBV4-1
J: TRBJ2-7
size: NA
D: NA
DNA: TGCGCCAGCAGCGTGTATTATCCCTCCTACGAGCAGTACTTC
CDR3: CASSVYYPSYEQYF

V: TRBV7-9
J: TRBJ2-5
size: once
D: NA
DNA: TGTGCCAGCAGCCCTCAAGAGACCCAGTACTTC
CDR3: CASSPQETQYF

V: TRBV6-5
J: TRBJ1-4
size: NA
D: NA
DNA: TGTGCCAGCAGGGGACTTACTGGGCATGAAAAACTGTTTTTT
CDR3: CASRGLTGHEKLFF